The entry that follows covers one TCR beta chain sequence. Its target is unknown. The source of the sample is a study of T cells in tumors after PD-1 blockade. The study, taken as a whole, reports: Blood contained approximately 43% of the tumor's TCR clonotypes.

The germline V gene encodes CDR1 SNHLY and CDR2 FYNNEI. V shed 1 base and J shed 5 bases, with 8 bases lying between them. The CDR3 is 13 residues long. Repertoires were generated with immunoSEQ multiplex PCR, while TCRdb's copy carries only in-frame clones and drops some. The sample has about 20,000 clones, 65% to 85% seen once. The sample was PBMCs, taken after anti-PD-1 therapy. The TCR sequence derives from a human donor with advanced basal cell or squamous cell carcinoma (not recorded which). The V call is TRBV2, the J call TRBJ2-5, with D possibly TRBD2 on 5 matching bases. The CDR3 nucleotides read TGTGCCAGCAGTGAAGGGAGGTGGGAGACCCAGTACTTC. Amino acids: CASSEGRWETQYF.